The 5 T cell receptor beta chains below come from one sample, sequenced in a study of HIV-infected patients and healthy controls. Antiretroviral therapy had run roughly three months, about 14 weeks, before follow-up blood collection. Whole blood was used without fractionation, so all unsorted peripheral T cells were included. Alpha and beta constant-region primers primed reverse transcription of 400 to 500 ng RNA. Using multiplexing indices, alpha and beta chain libraries were generated apart by chain-specific third strand synthesis. TCRdb reanalysed the 5' RACE reads using MiXCR and keeps one entry per CDR3 protein. Here the sample spans under 7,000 distinct CDR3 sequences, 7% to 10% being singletons. Sequencing used blood, obtained during antiretroviral therapy. The origin of the receptors is an adult with HIV infection.

This clonotype was detected many times. The genes are TRBV6-2 or TRBV6-3 and TRBJ1-1; D gene ambiguous. This CDR3 region has 11 residues. The ends were cut back, 5 bases at V and 7 bases at J, with 8 bases in the middle. Germline V gene sequence: CDR1 MNHEY, CDR2 SVGEGT. The CDR3 nucleotides are TGTGCCAGCAGTATAGGGCTTGAAGCTTTCTTT. Its protein is CASSIGLEAFF.

By proportion, this clonotype is medium-sized (0.01 to 0.1%). This chain links TRBV6-6 with TRBJ2-5, with D maybe TRBD1 (5 bases). CDR1 MNHNY and CDR2 SVGAGI come from the germline V gene (reference sequence). There are 15 residues in the CDR3. With 2 bases removed from V and 1 base from J, the gap between germline ends came to 11 bases. The DNA for the CDR3 is TGTGCCAGCAGTTACGCTCAGGGTTTCCAAGAGACCCAGTACTTC. The encoded protein is CASSYAQGFQETQYF.

By share of the sample, this clonotype is medium-sized. The chain links TRBV28 to TRBJ1-1; 7 bases match TRBD1. The CDR3 is 15 residues long. V was clipped by 3 bases and J by 11 bases; unmatched bases: 15. The germline V gene encodes CDR1 MDHEN and CDR2 SYDVKM. CDR3 protein: CASSFPTTTGKTAFF. The CDR3 DNA reads as TGTGCCAGCAGTTTCCCAACTACGACAGGGAAGACGGCTTTCTTT.

This clonotype was found many times. The rearrangement uses TRBV7-3 and TRBJ2-2; D call uncertain. This CDR3 spans 13 amino acids. Trimming stripped 2 bases from V and 6 bases from J, with 7 bases between. CDR1 and CDR2 from the germline V gene are SGHTA and FQGTGA. CDR3 nucleotide sequence: TGTGCCAGCAGCTTAGGGTCCGCCGGGGAGCTGTTTTTT. As protein: CASSLGSAGELFF.

At least ten counts were recorded for this clonotype. This chain uses TRBV7-2 with TRBJ1-6, with 7 bases lining up with TRBD1. There are 16 residues in the CDR3. CDR1 SGHTA and CDR2 FQGNSA come from the germline V gene. V was pared by 5 bases and J by 7 bases, with 11 bases of the junction left unmatched. The CDR3 bases are TGTGCCAGCAGCACTAACTGGGACAGCGTGAATTCACCCCTCCACTTT. Translating it yields CASSTNWDSVNSPLHF.